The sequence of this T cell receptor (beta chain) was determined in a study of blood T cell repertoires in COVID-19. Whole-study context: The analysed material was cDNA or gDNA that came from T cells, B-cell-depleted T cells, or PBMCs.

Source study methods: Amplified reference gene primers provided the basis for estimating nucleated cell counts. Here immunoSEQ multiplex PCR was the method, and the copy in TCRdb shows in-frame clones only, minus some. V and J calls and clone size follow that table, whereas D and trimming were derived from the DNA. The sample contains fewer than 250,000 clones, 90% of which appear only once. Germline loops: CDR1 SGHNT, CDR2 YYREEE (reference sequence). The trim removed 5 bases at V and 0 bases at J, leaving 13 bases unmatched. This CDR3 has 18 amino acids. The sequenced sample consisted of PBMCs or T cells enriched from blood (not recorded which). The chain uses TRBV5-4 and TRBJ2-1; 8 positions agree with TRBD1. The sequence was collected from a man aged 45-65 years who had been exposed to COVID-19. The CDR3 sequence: CASSYTWDRMSSYNEQFF. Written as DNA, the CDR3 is TGTGCCAGCAGTTATACGTGGGACAGGATGAGCTCCTACAATGAGCAGTTCTTC. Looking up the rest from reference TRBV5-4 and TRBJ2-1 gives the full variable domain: ETGVTQSPTHLIKTRGQQVTLRCSSQSGHNTVSWYQQALGQGPQFIFQYYREEENGRGNFPPRFSGLQFPNYSSELNVNALELDDSALYLCASSYTWDRMSSYNEQFFGPGTRLTVL.